This record covers a single T cell receptor beta chain. Trimming at V came to 1 base and at J to 6 bases, leaving 6 bases not matched to a gene. This CDR3 has 15 residues. Germline values: CDR1 SGHRS, CDR2 YFSETQ. This sample is part of a study of blood T cell repertoires in COVID-19. Sequenced by immunoSEQ multiplex PCR; TCRdb stores in-frame clones only, minus some. The sample includes some 97,000 clones, 80% of them seen just once. The sequenced sample consisted of peripheral blood. V usage is TRBV5-1 and J usage is TRBJ2-2; TRBD1 aligns across 7 bases. This TCR was sampled from a man aged 65-85 years with active or convalescent COVID-19. CDR3 region: CASSLTQGRPGELFF. Written as DNA, the CDR3 is TGCGCCAGCAGCTTGACACAGGGGCGACCCGGGGAGCTGTTTTTT.